This TCR beta chain is drawn from a study of early T cells in non-severe SARS-CoV-2 infection. One entry per CDR3 protein results from TCRdb running MiXCR on the 5' RACE reads. Of 40,000 to 60,000 distinct CDR3 sequences in the sample, 7% to 8% were seen once. The CDR3 extends over 15 amino acids. V was clipped by 4 bases and J by 6 bases; unmatched bases: 7. The V call is TRBV6-7, the J call TRBJ1-3, with 9 bases matching TRBD1. TRBV6-7 is assigned to the ORF class and has an uncertain function. Sample: whole blood. This clonotype originated in an adult who was a healthcare worker with PCR-confirmed SARS-CoV-2 infection or an uninfected control (not recorded which). This CDR3 reads CASSSRTGAANTIYF. For the CDR3, the DNA is TGTGCCAGCAGTTCCCGGACAGGGGCCGCAAACACCATATATTTT.